This T cell receptor beta chain is drawn from a study of shared clonotypes between healthy human individuals. Replicate PCRs for unsorted PBMC used approximately 300 ng DNA (approximately 30,000 T cell genomes). Profiled with immunoSEQ multiplex PCR; TCRdb holds only in-frame clones, not every one. Counted here are 520,000 or so clones, 79% occurring once; the ten biggest clones make up approximately 13%. A remark on this clone: Its target is not known.

The CDR3 is made up of 15 amino acids. The V and J ends lost 6 bases and 4 bases, in that order; junction bases with no gene match: 9. Germline V CDR1 and CDR2: ENHRY, SYGVKD. Findings and caveats of the study: Among donors, sharing of clonotypes was expected to be affected by sequencing depth.

This clonotype was sampled from a woman aged 40 to 55 in good health. Some clones in this sample may be carry-over from other donors' samples. The sample consisted of PBMCs. The chain carries TRBV10-3 and TRBJ2-1; 7 nucleotides align to TRBD2. This CDR3 reads CAIRSGKTGYNEQFF. CDR3 nucleotide sequence: TGTGCCATCAGAAGCGGGAAAACCGGGTACAATGAGCAGTTCTTC.